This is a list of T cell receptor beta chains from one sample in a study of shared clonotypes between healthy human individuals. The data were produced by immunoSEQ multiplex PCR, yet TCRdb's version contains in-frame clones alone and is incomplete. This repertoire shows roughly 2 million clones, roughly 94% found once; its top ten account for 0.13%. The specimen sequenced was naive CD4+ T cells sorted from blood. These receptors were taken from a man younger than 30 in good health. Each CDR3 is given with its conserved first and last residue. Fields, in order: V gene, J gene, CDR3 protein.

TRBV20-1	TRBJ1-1	CSAPRDTEAFF
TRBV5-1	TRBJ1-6	CASSLAERANSPLHF
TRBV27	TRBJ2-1	CASRTGTHNEQFF
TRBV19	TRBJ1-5	CASSMFAGQGYQPQHF
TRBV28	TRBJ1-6	CASSFSGGESSPLHF
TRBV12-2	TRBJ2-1	CASRLTPGPSSYNEQFF
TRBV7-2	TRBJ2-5	CASSPGGRVETQYF
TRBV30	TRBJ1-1	CAWETGKYTEAFF
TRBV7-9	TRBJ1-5	CASSVEPNQPQHF
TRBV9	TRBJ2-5	CASSPTGSGGGTEETQYF
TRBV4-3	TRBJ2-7	CASSQGLAGGTYEQYF
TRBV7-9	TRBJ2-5	CASSLGGSQETQYF
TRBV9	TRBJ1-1	CASSALQGGITEAFF
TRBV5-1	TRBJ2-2	CASSSSRTGTGELFF
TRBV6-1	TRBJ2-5	CASRPGVETQYF
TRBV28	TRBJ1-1	CASTVRGRNTEAFF
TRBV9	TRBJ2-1	CASSVAVYNEQFF
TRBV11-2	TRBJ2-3	CASSLGTSGYTDTQYF
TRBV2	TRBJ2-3	CASSESPSGSGADTQYF
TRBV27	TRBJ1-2	CASSGTANYGYTF
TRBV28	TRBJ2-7	CASSPLAGGTINF
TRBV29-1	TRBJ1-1	CSVEDRGLATEAFF